This entry features one T cell receptor beta chain sequence. What it binds is not known. This entry belongs to a study of beta chain features in type 1 diabetes. Study-level points and caveats: Whatever favoring of shorter templates PCR might show would apply equally to patients and controls. Researchers cautioned that cDNA sequencing could over-represent cells with high TCR expression. Shortening of TCRB CDR3s, moderate but significant, appeared in all four CD4+ subsets of Type 1 diabetes patients.

The study reverse transcribed the entire isolated RNA, so it sequenced expressed TCRB transcripts. Clones were sequenced by immunoSEQ multiplex PCR, and TCRdb holds only the in-frame ones, with some missing. This sample has fewer than 350,000 clones, with around a fifth found just once. Between the trimmed V and J ends, which lost 2 bases and 4 bases, there was a span of 17 bases. In germline, CDR1 is MDHEN, CDR2 SYDVKM. The CDR3 has 16 amino acids. Once sorted, every population was more than 95% pure. Sequenced: naive CD4+ T cells from blood. V usage is TRBV28 and J usage is TRBJ1-2; D may be TRBD1 (6 bases). The sequence derives from a woman aged 18-30 years in good health. CDR3 nucleotide sequence: TGTGCCAGCAGTTTACCCCCAGGGGTCTCCTCCTATGGCTACACCTTC. It specifies CASSLPPGVSSYGYTF.